A selection of T cell receptor beta chains follows, all from one sample in a study of regulatory T cells in long-lasting Graves disease. TCRdb reprocessed the multiplex PCR reads via MiXCR and lists one record per CDR3 protein. This sample yields around 500,000 distinct CDR3 sequences, of which roughly 13% are seen a single time; roughly a tenth belongs to the top ten. These data were likewise used in another study, on T cells in Graves' hyperthyroidism and ophthalmopathy.

This specimen was peripheral blood mononuclear cells (PBMCs), taken at new diagnosis, from a patient treated with antithyroid drugs. The receptors come from a man aged 30 to 45 with Graves disease. Both conserved end residues are part of each CDR3.

J gene,V gene,CDR3 protein
TRBJ1-4,TRBV12-3/TRBV12-4,CASSLEGPGEKLFF
TRBJ2-2,TRBV27,CASSPKGQAPRTGELFF
TRBJ1-5,TRBV5-1,CASSLSGVSNQPQHF
TRBJ2-4,TRBV20-1,CSAPRTSGSYIQYF
TRBJ1-4,TRBV19,CASSSRGAAEKLFF
TRBJ2-5,TRBV24-1,CATSDLRDRGQETQYF
TRBJ2-7,TRBV12-3/TRBV12-4,CASSLPGQGYEQYF
TRBJ2-2,TRBV18,CASSNLPNTGELFF
TRBJ2-1,TRBV29-1,CSVEDQGKSGRAPNEQFF
TRBJ2-7,TRBV7-9,CASSSSGRHSYEQYF
TRBJ2-1,TRBV6-1,CASSVRDSTYNEQFF
TRBJ2-7,TRBV5-1,CASSLPRGTSYEQYF
TRBJ1-4,TRBV20-1,CSARAPSRGGGKLFF
TRBJ2-3,TRBV28,CASRVRLAGSTDTQYF
TRBJ2-5,TRBV18,CASSSGYSGETQYF
TRBJ2-2,TRBV20-1,CSAREGRGSTGELFF
TRBJ2-7,TRBV20-1,CSASIGGRPHEQYF
TRBJ2-7,TRBV20-1,CSAITPDRVHEQYF
TRBJ2-7,TRBV18,CASSDRDRVTYEQYF
TRBJ2-7,TRBV7-9,CASSSRTGRHHEQYF
TRBJ1-2,TRBV5-1,CASSLDDPRDNYGYTF